This entry concerns a single T cell receptor (beta chain). The source of the sample is a study of blood T cell repertoires in COVID-19. Study-level information: The cDNA or gDNA used as material had been derived from T cells, B-cell-depleted T cells, or PBMCs.

Per the study methods: By means of reference gene primer amplification, nucleated cell counts were estimated. TCRdb keeps only in-frame clones here, not all; method: immunoSEQ multiplex PCR. V and J calls plus clone size are reproduced from that table; the DNA served to infer D and trimming. This repertoire shows about 180,000 clones, more than 70% found once; its top ten account for roughly 18%. There are 16 residues in the CDR3. V shed 1 base and J 0 bases; nucleotides not matched to a gene: 2. Germline V gene lookup returns CDR1 ENHRY and CDR2 SYGVKD. Seattle patients were enrolled during active infection and followed longitudinally.

The chain uses TRBV10-3 and TRBJ2-1; TRBD2 matches 8 bases. The origin of this receptor is a person aged 65-85 years with COVID-19, enrolled during active disease. Sequenced material: peripheral blood. In nucleotides, the CDR3 is TGTGCCATCAGTGAGTGGGGGACTAGCTCCTACAATGAGCAGTTCTTC. Residues: CAISEWGTSSYNEQFF.